Detailed here is one T cell receptor (beta chain). The antigen is unknown. This sample was taken from a study of vaccination and CD4 T cells after COVID-19. Study at large: Convalescent patients, SARS-CoV-2 positive by nasal swab PCR, comprised under 10 mild cases and one severe case. Two of the convalescents were Hispanic, and convalescents were six males and four females. Findings and caveats of the study: Spike mono-reactivity was shown by 304 of 307 vaccine-specific clones in convalescent patients.

Noted treatment: roughly ten-day PBMC culture with coronavirus spike peptide pools or control peptides (ViraFEST assay). Fresh IL-2 medium was used to replace half of the medium on days 3 and 7. V was cut by 1 base and J by 0 bases, with 9 bases left in between. The CDR3 consists of 15 residues. Germline CDR1 and CDR2: SGHVS and FNYEAQ. Sequence data for DNA of cultured CD4+ T cells were generated by the Oncomine TCR Beta short-read assay. TCRdb reanalysed the PCR reads using MiXCR and keeps one entry per CDR3 protein. The table shows about 19,000 distinct CDR3 sequences, with 70% occurring only once.

This chain connects TRBV7-6 to TRBJ1-2, with D possibly being TRBD1 (6 bases). Sequencing input: CD4+ T cells from blood, cultured in vitro. This receptor was obtained from a human donor who had recovered from COVID-19. The CDR3 sequence: CASSLEGGSNYGYTF. The CDR3, as DNA: TGTGCCAGCAGCTTAGAAGGGGGGTCTAACTATGGCTACACCTTC.